Reported below is one T cell receptor (beta chain). What it binds is unknown. TCRdb's table, derived via immunoSEQ multiplex PCR, lists solely in-frame clones and lacks some. The sample includes about 68,000 clones, 70% to 85% seen only once; the top ten take 10%. The ends lost 9 bases at V and 1 base at J; junction bases unmatched: 8. There are 14 residues in the CDR3. Germline V gene data show CDR1 as MNHEY and CDR2 as SVGAGI. The entry originates in a study of radiotherapy plus CTLA-4 blockade in lung cancer. Study information: Among all patients, 15% to 20% showed objective responses, while roughly 34% had disease control.

The study, taken as a whole, reports: Increased serum interferon-beta after radiation also reportedly predicted response strongly. Subsequent to radiotherapy plus ipilimumab, tumor-derived TCR clones underwent expansion in blood.

The specimen comprised peripheral blood, sampled from a patient treated with radiotherapy plus ipilimumab. The rearrangement uses TRBV6-5 and TRBJ1-1; 7 positions match TRBD1. This clonotype originated in a human donor with non-small cell lung cancer who had a complete response to radiotherapy plus ipilimumab. The CDR3 DNA reads as TGTGCCAGTCTCTCCCCAGGGGGGAACACTGAAGCTTTCTTT. Protein: CASLSPGGNTEAFF.